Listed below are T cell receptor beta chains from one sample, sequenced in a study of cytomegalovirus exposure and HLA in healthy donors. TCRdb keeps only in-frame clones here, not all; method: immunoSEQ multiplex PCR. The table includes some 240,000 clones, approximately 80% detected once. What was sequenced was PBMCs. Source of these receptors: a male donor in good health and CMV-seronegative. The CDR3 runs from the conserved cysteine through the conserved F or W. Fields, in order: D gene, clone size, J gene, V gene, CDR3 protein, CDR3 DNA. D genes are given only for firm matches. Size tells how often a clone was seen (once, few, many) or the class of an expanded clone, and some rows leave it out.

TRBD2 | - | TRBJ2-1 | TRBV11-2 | CASRLAGGSYNEQFF | TGTGCCAGCAGGTTAGCGGGAGGTTCCTACAATGAGCAGTTCTTC
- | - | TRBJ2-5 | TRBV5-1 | CASSLRQETQYF | TGCGCCAGCAGCCTCAGACAAGAGACCCAGTACTTC
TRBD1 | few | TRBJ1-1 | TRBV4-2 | CASSRETRGQAITEAFF | TGTGCCAGCAGCCGAGAAACCCGGGGACAGGCGATAACTGAAGCTTTCTTT
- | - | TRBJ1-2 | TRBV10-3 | CAISEPTAGSDGYTF | TGTGCCATCAGTGAGCCTACGGCGGGGAGCGATGGCTACACCTTC
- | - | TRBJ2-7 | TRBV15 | CATSSRETGKQYF | TGTGCCACCAGCAGTCGGGAGACTGGGAAGCAGTACTTC
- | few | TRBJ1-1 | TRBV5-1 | CASSLGGGTEAFF | TGCGCCAGCAGCTTGGGAGGGGGCACTGAAGCTTTCTTT
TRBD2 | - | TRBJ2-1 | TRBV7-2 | CASSLGVSGRIRPYNEQFF | TGTGCCAGCAGCTTAGGGGTTAGCGGGAGAATTCGTCCCTACAATGAGCAGTTCTTC
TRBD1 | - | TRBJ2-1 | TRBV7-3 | CASSFVGTGGYEQFF | TGTGCCAGCAGCTTTGTCGGGACAGGGGGCTATGAGCAGTTCTTC
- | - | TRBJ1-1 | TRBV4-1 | CASSYTQMNTEAFF | TGCGCCAGCAGCTACACACAGATGAACACTGAAGCTTTCTTT
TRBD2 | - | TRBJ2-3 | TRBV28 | CAGSPGGPPSDTQYF | TGTGCCGGGTCCCCGGGGGGTCCCCCCTCAGATACGCAGTATTTT
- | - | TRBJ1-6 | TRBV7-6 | CASRKTSDGLGDNSPLHF | TGTGCCAGCAGAAAGACCTCGGACGGGTTGGGAGATAATTCACCCCTCCACTTT
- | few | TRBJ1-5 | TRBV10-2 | CASSENGYQPQHF | TGCGCCAGCAGTGAGAATGGCTATCAGCCCCAGCATTTT
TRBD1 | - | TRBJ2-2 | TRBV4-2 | CASSQGQGPGELFF | TGTGCCAGCAGCCAAGGACAGGGGCCCGGGGAGCTGTTTTTT
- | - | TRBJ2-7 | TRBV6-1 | CASRDVGTQSYEQYF | TGTGCCAGCAGGGACGTCGGGACTCAGTCCTACGAGCAGTACTTC
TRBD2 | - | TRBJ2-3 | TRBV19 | CASCSGTSGTDTQYF | TGTGCCAGCTGCTCCGGGACTAGCGGGACAGATACGCAGTATTTT
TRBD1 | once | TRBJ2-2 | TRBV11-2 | CASSFRQGRGTGELFF | TGTGCCAGCAGCTTTCGACAGGGGCGAGGGACCGGGGAGCTGTTTTTT
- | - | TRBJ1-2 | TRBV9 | CASSVGWGPGFANYGYTF | TGTGCCAGCAGCGTAGGGTGGGGGCCGGGATTCGCTAACTATGGCTACACCTTC
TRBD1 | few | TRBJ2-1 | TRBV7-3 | CASSLMSNRGDEQFF | TGTGCCAGCAGCTTAATGTCCAACAGGGGCGATGAGCAGTTCTTC
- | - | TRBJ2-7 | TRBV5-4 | CASSLGTLGVEQYF | TGTGCCAGCAGCTTGGGGACTCTCGGCGTTGAGCAGTACTTC
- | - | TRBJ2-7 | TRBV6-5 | CASSYSKAGYEQYF | TGTGCCAGCAGTTACTCGAAAGCAGGCTACGAGCAGTACTTC
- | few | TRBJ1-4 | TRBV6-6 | CASSYSSEKLFF | TGTGCCAGCAGTTACTCGAGTGAAAAACTGTTTTTT
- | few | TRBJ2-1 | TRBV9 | CASSGGGTNEQFF | TGTGCCAGCAGCGGGGGTGGGACTAATGAGCAGTTCTTC
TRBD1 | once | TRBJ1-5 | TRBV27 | CASSRLTGANQPQHF | TGTGCCAGCAGTCGGCTGACAGGGGCAAATCAGCCCCAGCATTTT
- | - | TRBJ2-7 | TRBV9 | CASSVGLAPYEQYF | TGTGCCAGCAGCGTTGGGCTGGCCCCCTACGAGCAGTACTTC
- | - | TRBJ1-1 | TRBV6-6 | CATTLGGNTEAFF | TGTGCCACCACATTGGGGGGGAACACTGAAGCTTTCTTT
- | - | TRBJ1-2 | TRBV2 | CASSEGWSGFGYTF | TGTGCCAGCAGTGAAGGTTGGAGCGGATTTGGCTACACCTTC
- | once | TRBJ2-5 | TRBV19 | CASSGRGRASQETQYF | TGTGCCAGTAGTGGGAGGGGGAGGGCGAGTCAAGAGACCCAGTACTTC
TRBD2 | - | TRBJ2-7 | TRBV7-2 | CASSLGTSIHEQYF | TGTGCCAGCAGCTTGGGGACTAGCATCCACGAGCAGTACTTC
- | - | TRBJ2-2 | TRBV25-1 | CASSGGGELFF | TGTGCCAGCAGTGGAGGGGGGGAGCTGTTTTTT
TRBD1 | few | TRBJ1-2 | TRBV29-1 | CSVGGQNYGYTF | TGCAGCGTAGGGGGACAGAACTATGGCTACACCTTC
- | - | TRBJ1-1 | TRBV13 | CASSLEKISGGTEAFF | TGTGCCAGCAGCTTAGAGAAGATTTCCGGGGGCACTGAAGCTTTCTTT
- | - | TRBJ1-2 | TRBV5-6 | CASSLVLTANYGYTF | TGTGCCAGCAGCTTGGTGTTGACAGCGAACTATGGCTACACCTTC
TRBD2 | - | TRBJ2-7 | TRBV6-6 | CASSNGLAAAYEQYF | TGTGCCAGCAGTAACGGACTAGCTGCAGCCTACGAGCAGTACTTC
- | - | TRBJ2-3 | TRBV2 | CASSDLPRLTQYF | TGTGCCAGCAGTGATCTCCCGAGGTTAACGCAGTATTTT
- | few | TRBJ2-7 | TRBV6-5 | CASSLQDYEQYF | TGTGCCAGCAGTCTACAGGACTACGAGCAGTACTTC
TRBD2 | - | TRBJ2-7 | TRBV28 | CASIRGGGRGEQYF | TGTGCCAGCATTCGTGGTGGCGGGAGGGGTGAGCAGTACTTC
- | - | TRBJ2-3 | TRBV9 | CASSAVYRTSSTDTQYF | TGTGCCAGCAGCGCAGTCTACAGAACGTCTAGCACAGATACGCAGTATTTT
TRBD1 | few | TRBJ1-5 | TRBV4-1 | CASSQERTGGNQPQHF | TGCGCCAGCAGCCAAGAGCGGACAGGGGGCAATCAGCCCCAGCATTTT
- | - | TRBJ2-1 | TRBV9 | CTSSVSSKIYNEQFF | TGTACCAGCAGCGTTTCGTCTAAAATTTACAATGAGCAGTTCTTC
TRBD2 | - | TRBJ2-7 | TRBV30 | CAWSVLGLVAGVSSYEQYF | TGTGCCTGGAGTGTACTCGGGTTGGTAGCGGGAGTCAGCTCCTACGAGCAGTACTTC
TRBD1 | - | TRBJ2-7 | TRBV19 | CASNPGTGIYEQYF | TGTGCCAGTAACCCCGGGACAGGGATCTACGAGCAGTACTTC
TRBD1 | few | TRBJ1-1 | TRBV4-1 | CASSPLERDRGGGTEAFF | TGCGCCAGCAGCCCACTCGAGCGGGACAGGGGAGGAGGCACTGAAGCTTTCTTT